Listed below are T cell receptor beta chains from one sample, sequenced in a study of blood T cell repertoires in COVID-19. The data were produced by immunoSEQ multiplex PCR, yet TCRdb's version contains in-frame clones alone and is incomplete. The data hold around 37,000 clones, with less than 80% observed a single time. Source material: peripheral blood. These receptors were obtained from a man between 65 and 85 years old with COVID-19, enrolled during active disease. Both conserved end residues are part of each CDR3. Fields, in order: V gene, J gene, CDR3 protein.

TRBV3-1/TRBV3-2	TRBJ2-2	CASSQDYPAVNTGELFF
TRBV4-3	TRBJ1-4	CASSQDFFSGGLPIPLFF
TRBV15	TRBJ1-1	CATSRGGTVAEAFF
TRBV18	TRBJ1-3	CASSPRQVLSSGNTIYF
TRBV11-2	TRBJ2-1	CASSFPLAGAEQFF
TRBV30	TRBJ1-4	CAWSVVGQGNEKLFF
TRBV18	TRBJ2-7	CASSRTGQTYEQYF
TRBV2	TRBJ2-3	CASSVDSWEDTQYF
TRBV6-5	TRBJ1-2	CASSYGTGDAYGYTF
TRBV5-5	TRBJ1-1	CASSPGLWNTEAFF
TRBV5-8	TRBJ1-2	CASSLRQGKLYGYTF
TRBV10-3	TRBJ1-6	CAISDRVGESPLHF
TRBV2	TRBJ2-1	CASSNLHSQGLATSSYNEQFF
TRBV6-2/TRBV6-3	TRBJ2-7	CASSYSSQGYYEQYF
TRBV27	TRBJ1-6	CASNIRGPNSPLHF
TRBV9	TRBJ1-4	CASSVDAGTGGTQLFF
TRBV30	TRBJ2-3	CAWSSSGGATDTQYF
TRBV3-1/TRBV3-2	TRBJ1-4	CASSQSDRLNEKLFF
TRBV3-1/TRBV3-2	TRBJ1-2	CASSHSDRERVYGYTF
TRBV5-4	TRBJ2-7	CASKLQGSDEQYF
TRBV6-6	TRBJ1-3	CASSYRDRLSGNTIYF
TRBV14	TRBJ2-6	CASSRRDRGRWPGANVLTF
TRBV14	TRBJ2-7	CASSLGLSYEQYF
TRBV18	TRBJ1-2	CASSPPSGTGLIYGYTF
TRBV4-2	TRBJ1-2	CASYMTGRGYTF
TRBV19	TRBJ1-3	CASSISITGNTIYF
TRBV7-9	TRBJ1-2	CASSLQGVGYTF
TRBV28	TRBJ1-4	CASSLGGENEKLFF
TRBV5-8	TRBJ2-2	CASTFRTGGFTGELFF
TRBV5-1	TRBJ2-3	CASSPLTSVADTQYF
TRBV6-2/TRBV6-3	TRBJ1-6	CASSYAPTSSYNSPLHF
TRBV19	TRBJ1-5	CASSIGDSSNQPQHF
TRBV19	TRBJ1-4	CASRRTGSEKLFF
TRBV27	TRBJ1-6	CASSLLVRGTYNSPLHF
TRBV5-1	TRBJ2-7	CASSLSGQGYEQYF
TRBV18	TRBJ2-7	CASSPPQRNSYEQYF
TRBV6-6	TRBJ1-5	CASSYSPSRQPQHF
TRBV5-1	TRBJ2-1	CASSLMDSEQFF
TRBV7-8	TRBJ1-2	CASSLVAGGGYGYTF
TRBV6-6	TRBJ1-1	CASSYAEVNTEAFF
TRBV19	TRBJ1-2	CATSPWDSLNYGYTF
TRBV6-5	TRBJ2-7	CASSYSGGASYEQYF
TRBV6-5	TRBJ2-1	CASKPRLAHNEQFF